This TCR beta chain stems from a study of control samples from healthy donors and cancer patients. V lost 2 bases to trimming and J lost 3 bases, with 14 bases between them. The germline V gene encodes CDR1 MNHEY and CDR2 SMNVEV (reference sequence). The CDR3 is made up of 16 amino acids. Here immunoSEQ multiplex PCR was the method, and the copy in TCRdb shows in-frame clones only, minus some. The profile shows around 93,000 clones, just under 95% of them singletons. The chain recombines TRBV27 with TRBJ2-4, with D possibly being TRBD2 (6 bases). The receptor's source is a human donor in good health. The donor label of this sample is uncertain. The sequenced sample was blood. The CDR3 here is CASSLRAGWDKNIQYF. The CDR3 nucleotides read TGTGCCAGCAGTTTAAGGGCGGGGTGGGACAAAAACATTCAGTACTTC.